This T cell receptor beta chain was identified during a study of blood T cell repertoires in COVID-19. Study-wide context: Collection of acute and convalescent COVID-19 samples took place in the United States, Italy and Spain. The analysed material was cDNA or gDNA that came from T cells, B-cell-depleted T cells, or PBMCs.

The authors' processing: Reference gene primers were amplified, and this amplification served to estimate nucleated cell counts. Using immunoSEQ multiplex PCR, the repertoire was profiled, and TCRdb retains in-frame clones only, with some absent. That table gives V, J and clone size, and the DNA gave D and trimming. Of around 180,000 clones in the sample, around 67% were seen once. Only a few counts were recorded for this clone. V lost 3 bases to trimming and J lost 8 bases; unmatched junction nucleotides: 11. Germline-derived CDR1 and CDR2 are LGHNA and YNFKEQ. There are 15 residues in the CDR3. The chain links TRBV4-2 to TRBJ1-2; TRBD1 matches at 8 bases. This clonotype originated in a woman of 80 years or more with acute or convalescent COVID-19. Sequenced: peripheral blood. This chain's CDR3 is CASSQPGQGEEGYTF. CDR3 nucleotide sequence: TGTGCCAGCAGCCAGCCCGGACAGGGCGAGGAGGGCTACACCTTC.